These T cell receptor beta chains were read from a single sample in a study of molecular identifiers for immune sequencing clone quantification. TCRdb processed the PCR reads anew with MiXCR; each CDR3 protein has one entry. The sample has 490,000 or so distinct CDR3 sequences, about 26% seen once; the top ten hold roughly 0.77%. The material sequenced was naive CD8+ T cells from blood, with Jurkat cell RNA spiked in. These receptors all come from a human donor in good health. Some libraries in this study had Jurkat cell RNA spiked in. The CDR3 runs from the conserved cysteine through the conserved F or W. A D gene is named only where the DNA matches it firmly. Clone size is shown for a subset of rows, as once, few, many or a class of expanded clone.

d_gene: NA; v_gene: TRBV5-6; abundance: NA; j_gene: TRBJ2-2; CDR3nt: TGTGCCAGCAGCTTGTTCGGCGGGGTGAACACCGGGGAGCTGTTTTTT; CDR3aa: CASSLFGGVNTGELFF
d_gene: TRBD1; v_gene: TRBV7-9; abundance: once; j_gene: TRBJ2-5; CDR3nt: TGTGCCAGCAGCTTAGAAGGGGGACAGGGGTTGGAGACCCAGTACTTC; CDR3aa: CASSLEGGQGLETQYF
d_gene: NA; v_gene: TRBV24-1; abundance: NA; j_gene: TRBJ1-5; CDR3nt: TGTGCCACCAGTGATTTGACGGCTGGGCAGCCCCAGCATTTT; CDR3aa: CATSDLTAGQPQHF
d_gene: NA; v_gene: TRBV11-3; abundance: NA; j_gene: TRBJ2-2; CDR3nt: TGTGCCAGCCGGGGACCGAACACCAGGGAGCTGTTTTTT; CDR3aa: CASRGPNTRELFF
d_gene: NA; v_gene: TRBV28; abundance: NA; j_gene: TRBJ2-5; CDR3nt: TGTGCCAGCAGTTTGAGGGCGTCATCAACGGAGACCCAGTACTTC; CDR3aa: CASSLRASSTETQYF
d_gene: TRBD2; v_gene: TRBV14; abundance: NA; j_gene: TRBJ2-1; CDR3nt: TGTGCCAGCAGCCAAACTAGCGGACTATACAATGAGCAGTTCTTC; CDR3aa: CASSQTSGLYNEQFF
d_gene: NA; v_gene: TRBV29-1; abundance: many; j_gene: TRBJ1-1; CDR3nt: TGCAGCGTTGAAGGTGAAGGTAAAGCTTTCTTT; CDR3aa: CSVEGEGKAFF
d_gene: TRBD1; v_gene: TRBV12-3/TRBV12-4; abundance: many; j_gene: TRBJ2-6; CDR3nt: TGTGCCAGCAGTTTTTACTCCTGGGACAGGGATTTTCCCTCTGGGGCCAACGTCCTGACTTTC; CDR3aa: CASSFYSWDRDFPSGANVLTF
d_gene: NA; v_gene: TRBV2; abundance: many; j_gene: TRBJ1-1; CDR3nt: TGTGCCAGCGGACGGCCGGGAACTGAAGCTTTCTTT; CDR3aa: CASGRPGTEAFF
d_gene: TRBD1; v_gene: TRBV6-2/TRBV6-3; abundance: NA; j_gene: TRBJ2-7; CDR3nt: TGTGCCAGCAGTTACTCAACCACAGGGGGCCTCTCCTACGAGCAGTACTTC; CDR3aa: CASSYSTTGGLSYEQYF
d_gene: NA; v_gene: TRBV9; abundance: many; j_gene: TRBJ2-7; CDR3nt: TGTGCCAGCAGCGTCGCCGGGACAACCGCCTACGAGCAGTACTTC; CDR3aa: CASSVAGTTAYEQYF
d_gene: NA; v_gene: TRBV5-6; abundance: few; j_gene: TRBJ1-3; CDR3nt: TGTGCCAGCAGCTTGGTGGAGTCTGGAAACACCATATATTTT; CDR3aa: CASSLVESGNTIYF
d_gene: NA; v_gene: TRBV19; abundance: NA; j_gene: TRBJ2-2; CDR3nt: TGTGCCACCGTTATCGCCGGGGAGCTGTTTTTT; CDR3aa: CATVIAGELFF
d_gene: NA; v_gene: TRBV24-1; abundance: few; j_gene: TRBJ2-1; CDR3nt: TGTGCCACCAGTGATTTGCTCGGCGGTCCCGAGCAGTTCTTC; CDR3aa: CATSDLLGGPEQFF
d_gene: TRBD1; v_gene: TRBV6-5; abundance: NA; j_gene: TRBJ2-3; CDR3nt: TGTGCCAGCAGTTTACAGGGGGCGTCGGAAACAGATACGCAGTATTTT; CDR3aa: CASSLQGASETDTQYF
d_gene: TRBD1; v_gene: TRBV7-6; abundance: NA; j_gene: TRBJ2-7; CDR3nt: TGTGCCAGCACACAGGGGATCGGGTACGAGCAGTACTTC; CDR3aa: CASTQGIGYEQYF